This TCR beta chain emerged from a study of T-cell reconstitution after alpha-beta-depleted transplantation in children. Findings of the study overall: Newly made T cells mostly supplied T-cell counts and diversity one year after transplant.

With respect to this clonotype: Its antigen is unknown.

Researchers prepared the TCRbeta library using unique molecular identifiers, the study reports. TCRdb reanalysed the PCR reads using MiXCR and keeps one entry per CDR3 protein. This table has roughly 420,000 distinct CDR3 sequences, around 16% appearing once. Trimming removed 7 bases at V and 9 bases at J, with 13 bases between. Germline assignment: CDR1 LGHDT and CDR2 YNNKEL (reference sequence). The CDR3 sequence is 12 residues long. This rearrangement joins TRBV3-1 to TRBJ2-1; D is undetermined. Sequencing was performed on PBMCs, mostly from graft donor cells, taken 360 days after TCRalphabeta/CD19-depleted stem cell transplant. The TCR comes from a boy younger than two who had a stem cell transplant for Wiskott-Aldrich syndrome, so the T cells may come from the graft donor. The CDR3 region has the DNA TGTGCCAGCACCGGAACCGTGGGTGAGCAGTTCTTC. It specifies CASTGTVGEQFF.